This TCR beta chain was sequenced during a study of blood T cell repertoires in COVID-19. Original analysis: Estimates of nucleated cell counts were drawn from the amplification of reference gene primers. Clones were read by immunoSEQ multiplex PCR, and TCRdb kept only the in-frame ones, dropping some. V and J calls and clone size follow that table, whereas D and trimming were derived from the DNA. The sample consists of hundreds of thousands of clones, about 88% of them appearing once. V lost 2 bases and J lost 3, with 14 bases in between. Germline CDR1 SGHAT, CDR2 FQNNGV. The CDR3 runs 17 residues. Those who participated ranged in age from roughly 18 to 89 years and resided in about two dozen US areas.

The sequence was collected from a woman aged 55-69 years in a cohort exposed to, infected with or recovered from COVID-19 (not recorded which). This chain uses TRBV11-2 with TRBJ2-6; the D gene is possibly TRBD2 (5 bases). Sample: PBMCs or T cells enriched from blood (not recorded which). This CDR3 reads CASSLSTGIDGANVLTF. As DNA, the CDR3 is TGTGCCAGCAGCTTAAGTACGGGAATTGATGGGGCCAACGTCCTGACTTTC.